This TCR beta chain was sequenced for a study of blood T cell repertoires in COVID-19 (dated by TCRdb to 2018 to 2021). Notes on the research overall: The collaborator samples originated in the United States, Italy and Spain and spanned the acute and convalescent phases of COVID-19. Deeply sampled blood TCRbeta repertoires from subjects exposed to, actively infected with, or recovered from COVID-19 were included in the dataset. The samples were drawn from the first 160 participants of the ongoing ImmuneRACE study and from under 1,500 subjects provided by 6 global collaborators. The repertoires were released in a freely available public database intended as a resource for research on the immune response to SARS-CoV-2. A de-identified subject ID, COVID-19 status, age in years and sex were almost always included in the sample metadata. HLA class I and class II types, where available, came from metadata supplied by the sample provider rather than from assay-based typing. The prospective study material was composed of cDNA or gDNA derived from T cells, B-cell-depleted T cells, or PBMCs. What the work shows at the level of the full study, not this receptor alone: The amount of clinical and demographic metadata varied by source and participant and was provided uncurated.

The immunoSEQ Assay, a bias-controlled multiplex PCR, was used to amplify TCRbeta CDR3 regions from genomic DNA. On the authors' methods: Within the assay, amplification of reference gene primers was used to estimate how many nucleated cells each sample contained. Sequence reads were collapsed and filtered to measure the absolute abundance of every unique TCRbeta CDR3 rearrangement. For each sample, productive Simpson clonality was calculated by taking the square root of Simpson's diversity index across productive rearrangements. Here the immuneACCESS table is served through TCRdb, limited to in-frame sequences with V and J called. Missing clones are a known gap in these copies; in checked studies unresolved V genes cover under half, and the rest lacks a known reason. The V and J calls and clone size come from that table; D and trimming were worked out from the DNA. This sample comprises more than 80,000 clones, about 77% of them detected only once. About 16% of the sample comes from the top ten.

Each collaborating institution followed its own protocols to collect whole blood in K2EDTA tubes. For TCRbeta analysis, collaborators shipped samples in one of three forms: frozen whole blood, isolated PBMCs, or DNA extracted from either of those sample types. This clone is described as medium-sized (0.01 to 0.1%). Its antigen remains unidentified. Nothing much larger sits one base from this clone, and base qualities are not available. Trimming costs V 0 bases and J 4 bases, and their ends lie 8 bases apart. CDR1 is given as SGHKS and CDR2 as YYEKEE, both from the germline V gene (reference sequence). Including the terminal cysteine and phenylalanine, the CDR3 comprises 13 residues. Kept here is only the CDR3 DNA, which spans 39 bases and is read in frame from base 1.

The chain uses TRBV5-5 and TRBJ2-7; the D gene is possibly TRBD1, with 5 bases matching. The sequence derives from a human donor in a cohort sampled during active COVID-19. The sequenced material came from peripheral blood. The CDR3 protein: CASSLAGPYEQYF. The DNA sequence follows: TGTGCCAGCAGCTTGGCAGGGCCTTACGAGCAGTACTTC.